This section outlines one T cell receptor (beta chain) sequence together with its context. The sample originates from a study of blood T cell repertoires in COVID-19. About the research overall: Sample material is recorded as cDNA or gDNA derived from T cells, B-cell-depleted T cells, or PBMCs.

CDR3 length equals 14 residues. Study processing details: Reference gene primers were amplified, and this amplification served to estimate nucleated cell counts. TCRdb keeps only in-frame clones here, not all; method: immunoSEQ multiplex PCR. V and J calls and clone size are as listed in that table; D and trimming were resolved from the DNA. Seen here are 140,000 to 150,000 clones, around 88% observed once, and the top ten hold roughly 2.9%. The receptor was derived from a man aged 60 to 69 with active or convalescent COVID-19. This rearrangement joins TRBV21-1 to TRBJ1-2; the D segment call TRBD1 is taken from the table without a DNA check. TRBV21-1 is a pseudogene segment. Sequencing was done on a sample of peripheral blood. CDR3 amino acids: CASSKGGSNYGYTF. The CDR3 nucleotides are TGTGCCAGCAGCAAAGGTGGCAGTAACTATGGCTACACCTTC.